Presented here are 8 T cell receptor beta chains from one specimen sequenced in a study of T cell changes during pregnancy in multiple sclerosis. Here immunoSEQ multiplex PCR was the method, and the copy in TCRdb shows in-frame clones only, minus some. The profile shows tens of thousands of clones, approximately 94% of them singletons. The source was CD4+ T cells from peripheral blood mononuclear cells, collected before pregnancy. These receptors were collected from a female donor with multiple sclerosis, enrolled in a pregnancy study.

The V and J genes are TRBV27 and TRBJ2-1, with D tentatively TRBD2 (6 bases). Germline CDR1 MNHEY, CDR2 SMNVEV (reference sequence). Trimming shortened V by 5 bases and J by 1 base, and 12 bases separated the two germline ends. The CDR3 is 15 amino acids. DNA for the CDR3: TGTGCCAGCAGTAGGCTAGCGATTTCCTACAATGAGCAGTTCTTC. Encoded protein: CASSRLAISYNEQFF.

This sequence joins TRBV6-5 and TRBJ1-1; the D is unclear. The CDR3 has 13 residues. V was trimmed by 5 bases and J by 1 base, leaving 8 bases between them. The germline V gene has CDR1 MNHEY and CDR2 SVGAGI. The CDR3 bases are TGTGCCAGCAGTCGCAGTACGAACACTGAAGCTTTCTTT. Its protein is CASSRSTNTEAFF.

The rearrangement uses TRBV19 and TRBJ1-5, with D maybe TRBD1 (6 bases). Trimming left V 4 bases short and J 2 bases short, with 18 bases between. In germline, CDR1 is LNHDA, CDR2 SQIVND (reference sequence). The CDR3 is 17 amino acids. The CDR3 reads CASSTQGPGAGNQPQHF. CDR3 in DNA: TGTGCCAGTAGTACTCAGGGGCCCGGTGCGGGCAATCAGCCCCAGCATTTT.

The CDR3 sequence is CASSLTTGIREKLFF. The CDR3 nucleotides are TGTGCCAGCAGTTTAACTACCGGGATTCGTGAAAAACTGTTTTTT. This sequence joins TRBV28 and TRBJ1-4; no firm D call. V lost 2 bases and J 7 bases, leaving 14 bases between the germline ends. Germline CDR1 and CDR2: MDHEN and SYDVKM. CDR3 length: 15 amino acids.

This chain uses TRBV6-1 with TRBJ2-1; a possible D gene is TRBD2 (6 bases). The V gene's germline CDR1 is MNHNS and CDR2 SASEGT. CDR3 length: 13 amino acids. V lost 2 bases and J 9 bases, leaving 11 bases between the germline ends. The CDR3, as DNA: TGTGCCAGCAGTGAAAGAGGAGGGATTGAGCAGTTCTTC. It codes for CASSERGGIEQFF.

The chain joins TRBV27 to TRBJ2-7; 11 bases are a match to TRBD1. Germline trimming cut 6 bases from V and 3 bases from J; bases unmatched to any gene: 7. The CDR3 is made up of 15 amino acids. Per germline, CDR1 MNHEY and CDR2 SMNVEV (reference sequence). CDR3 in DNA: TGTGCCAGCAGAGGGTCGGGACAGGGGGACTACGAGCAGTACTTC. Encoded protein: CASRGSGQGDYEQYF.

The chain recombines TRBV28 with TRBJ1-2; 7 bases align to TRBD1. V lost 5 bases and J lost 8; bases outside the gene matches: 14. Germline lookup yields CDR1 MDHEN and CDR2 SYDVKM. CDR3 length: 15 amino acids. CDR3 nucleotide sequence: TGTGCCAGCAGTACCCGCCCGGGACAGTCGTCAGGCTACACCTTC. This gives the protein CASSTRPGQSSGYTF.

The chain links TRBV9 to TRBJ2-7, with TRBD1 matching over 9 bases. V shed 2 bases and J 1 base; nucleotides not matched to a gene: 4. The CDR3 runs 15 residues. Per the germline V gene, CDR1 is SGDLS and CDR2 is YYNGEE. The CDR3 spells CASSVSGTGSYEQYF. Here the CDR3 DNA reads TGTGCCAGCAGCGTGTCCGGGACAGGGTCCTACGAGCAGTACTTC.